This T cell receptor beta chain was found in a study of shared clonotypes between healthy human individuals. Regarding the study as a whole: Naive subsets generally had larger estimated richness than memory subsets. The rarefaction results pointed to incomplete sorted-subset sequencing despite large depth.

As regards this clone: The antigen remains undetermined.

The CDR3 length is 13 residues. CDR1 is SGHAT, CDR2 FQDESV, per germline (reference sequence). After removal of 9 bases from V and 9 bases from J, the junction contained 6 bases not matched to a gene. TCRdb's table, derived via immunoSEQ multiplex PCR, lists solely in-frame clones and lacks some. The table includes 2 million to 2.5 million clones, 85% to 95% detected once. All donors were Caucasian adults living in Nashville, Tennessee. The chain uses TRBV11-1 and TRBJ2-1; 12 bases are a match to TRBD2. The receptor comes from a man aged 18 to 30 in good health. Some clones in this sample may be carry-over from other donors' samples. The sample was naive CD4+ T cells from PBMCs. Specified subset: CD45RA+ positively selected. The CDR3 spells CASSPGLAGEQFF. The CDR3 bases are TGTGCCAGTAGCCCGGGACTAGCGGGTGAGCAGTTCTTC.